A selection of T cell receptor beta chains follows, all from one sample in a study of vaccination effects on CD4 cells after COVID-19. Produced via immunoSEQ multiplex PCR; TCRdb's table is partial and in-frame only. The profile shows around 30,000 clones, roughly 72% of them singletons. These receptors have no identified antigens. The source material was CD4+ T cells from PBMCs cultured with SARS-CoV-2 spike peptides, sampled before COVID-19 vaccination. Receptors were obtained from a human donor who had a prior SARS-CoV-2 infection. Both conserved end residues are part of each CDR3. A D gene is named only where the DNA matches it firmly. Not all rows give a size; the values are once, few, many and, for expanded clones, a class.

length,V,size,D,J,CDR3,DNA
16,TRBV4-1,few,TRBD1,TRBJ1-5,CASSQDRTGGGQPQHF,TGCGCCAGCAGCCAAGATCGGACAGGGGGTGGCCAGCCCCAGCATTTT
16,TRBV7-2,few,NA,TRBJ2-7,CASSHGLGGYSYEQYF,TGTGCCAGCAGCCACGGGCTGGGGGGTTACTCCTACGAGCAGTACTTC
12,TRBV24-1,NA,NA,TRBJ1-2,CATSGQEGGYTF,TGTGCCACCAGTGGACAGGAGGGTGGCTACACCTTC
15,TRBV4-3,NA,NA,TRBJ2-3,CASSQDWATTDTQYF,TGCGCCAGCAGCCAAGATTGGGCTACCACAGATACGCAGTATTTT
12,TRBV28,few,NA,TRBJ1-1,CASSTRDRSPFF,TGTGCCAGCAGTACAAGAGACAGAAGCCCTTTCTTT
12,TRBV30,NA,NA,TRBJ1-4,CAWKSGGGKLFF,TGTGCCTGGAAATCGGGCGGGGGAAAACTGTTTTTT
13,TRBV5-1,NA,NA,TRBJ2-7,CASSLVPIYEQYF,TGCGCCAGCAGCTTAGTACCCATCTACGAGCAGTACTTC
12,TRBV5-1,once,NA,TRBJ2-5,CASSEIQETQYF,TGCGCCAGCAGCGAAATCCAAGAGACCCAGTACTTC
16,TRBV6-6,once,NA,TRBJ2-2,CASTLGWGGPTGELFF,TGTGCCAGCACCCTGGGTTGGGGAGGTCCCACCGGGGAGCTGTTTTTT
14,TRBV3-1/TRBV3-2,NA,TRBD2,TRBJ2-7,CASSSLGTSGIIDF,TGTGCCAGCAGCTCTTTGGGGACTAGCGGGATAATAGACTTC
15,TRBV7-3,NA,TRBD1,TRBJ2-1,CASSLAATGRNEQFF,TGTGCCAGCAGCTTAGCTGCGACAGGGCGGAATGAGCAGTTCTTC
12,TRBV9,NA,NA,TRBJ2-1,CASSVVGTEQFF,TGTGCCAGCAGCGTAGTCGGAACTGAGCAGTTCTTC
16,TRBV6-1,NA,NA,TRBJ1-1,CASSDRTRSWNTEAFF,TGTGCCAGCAGTGATCGAACTAGGAGTTGGAACACTGAAGCTTTCTTT
13,TRBV6-5,NA,NA,TRBJ1-2,CASRRQENYGYTF,TGTGCCAGCAGACGACAGGAAAACTATGGCTACACCTTC
14,TRBV18,NA,TRBD1,TRBJ1-4,CASSPDRVDEKLFF,TGTGCCAGCTCACCGGACAGGGTTGATGAAAAACTGTTTTTT
14,TRBV20-1,NA,NA,TRBJ1-4,CSASPADRGGKLFF,TGCAGTGCTAGTCCGGCCGACCGCGGAGGAAAACTGTTTTTT
15,TRBV6-5,NA,TRBD2,TRBJ2-2,CASSYAGGGTGELFF,TGTGCCAGCAGTTACGCCGGGGGGGGCACCGGGGAGCTGTTTTTT
13,TRBV7-2,NA,NA,TRBJ1-2,CASSFSVNYGYTF,TGTGCCAGCAGCTTTTCCGTTAACTATGGCTACACCTTC
14,TRBV19,NA,NA,TRBJ1-3,CASSIRQSGNTIYF,TGTGCCAGTAGTATCCGGCAGTCCGGAAACACCATATATTTT
12,TRBV7-9,NA,NA,TRBJ2-5,CASSLGSETQYF,TGTGCCAGCAGCTTAGGGTCCGAGACCCAGTACTTC
17,TRBV20-1,NA,TRBD1,TRBJ1-5,CSASAPLVGQGYQPQHF,TGCAGTGCTAGTGCCCCATTGGTGGGACAGGGGTATCAGCCCCAGCATTTT
19,TRBV11-3,once,TRBD2,TRBJ2-4,CASSPGGLAGGLAKNIQYF,TGTGCCAGCAGCCCCGGGGGCCTAGCGGGAGGTCTAGCCAAAAACATTCAGTACTTC
15,TRBV3-1/TRBV3-2,few,NA,TRBJ2-7,CASSQRERASYEQYF,TGTGCCAGCAGCCAGCGCGAGCGGGCCTCCTACGAGCAGTACTTC
15,TRBV30,NA,NA,TRBJ1-5,CAWSVKGLSNQPQHF,TGTGCCTGGAGTGTGAAGGGGCTTAGCAATCAGCCCCAGCATTTT
14,TRBV6-2/TRBV6-3,once,NA,TRBJ1-1,CASSLPGLVSEAFF,TGTGCCAGCAGTCTACCGGGTCTAGTAAGTGAAGCTTTCTTT